This T cell receptor (beta chain) was sequenced for a study of T cell clonotyping in hematopoietic cell transplantation. TCRdb keeps only in-frame clones here, not all; method: immunoSEQ multiplex PCR. The repertoire includes about 36,000 clones, about 87% of them detected once, and around 1.8% sits in the top ten. Between the trimmed V and J ends, which lost 4 bases and 3 bases, there was a span of 13 bases. Germline V gene sequence: CDR1 SQVTM, CDR2 ANQGSEA. The CDR3 is 14 residues long. This receptor was taken from a woman between 40 and 55 years old in good health. Some clones in this sample may be carry-over from other donors' samples. The chain employs TRBV29-1 and TRBJ1-5, with a weak D call TRBD1 (5 bases). The sequenced sample consisted of peripheral blood mononuclear cells. The CDR3 is CSVATAGINQPQHF. In nucleotides, the CDR3 is TGCAGCGTTGCGACAGCCGGGATCAATCAGCCCCAGCATTTT.